These 23 T cell receptor beta chains share one sample of origin, sequenced in a study of molecular identifiers for immune sequencing clone quantification. TCRdb independently ran MiXCR on the PCR reads; one entry per CDR3 protein. The table shows approximately 63,000 distinct CDR3 sequences, with around 19% occurring only once. The sequenced material came from naive CD8+ T cells from blood, with Jurkat cell RNA spiked in. As to subset: FACS-sorted CD8+CD4-CCR7+CD45RA+ naive T cells. The receptors originated from a human donor in good health. Some libraries in this study had Jurkat cell RNA spiked in.

This clonotype was counted many times. The CDR3 sequence is CASGVLAGLNEQYF. CDR3 coding DNA: TGTGCCAGCGGGGTTCTAGCGGGATTGAACGAGCAGTACTTC. The chain has TRBV6-1 and TRBJ2-7, with 9 bases that match TRBD2. After removal of 8 bases from V and 5 bases from J, the junction contained 10 bases not matched to a gene. This CDR3 is built from 14 residues. Germline V gene sequence: CDR1 MNHNS, CDR2 SASEGT.

In regard to this clonotype: It may be a read error: a sequence one base away is much more abundant. The chain employs TRBV29-1 and TRBJ2-7; TRBD1 matches 10 bases. The germline V gene encodes CDR1 SQVTM and CDR2 ANQGSEA. This CDR3 is built from 13 residues. CDR3 loop: CGVVWDRGYEQYF. CDR3 DNA: TGCGGCGTTGTTTGGGACAGGGGATACGAGCAGTACTTC.

At least ten counts were recorded for this clonotype. V and J are TRBV30 and TRBJ2-2; D ambiguous. The CDR3 is made up of 11 amino acids. The V end lost 8 bases, the J end lost 6 bases, and 10 bases lay between the germline ends. Germline values: CDR1 GTSNPN, CDR2 SVGIG (reference sequence). For the CDR3, the DNA is TGTGCCCGAAGGTATTCCGGGGAGCTGTTTTTT. Encoded protein: CARRYSGELFF.

This chain connects TRBV19 to TRBJ1-5; no clear D. CDR1 and CDR2 (germline): LNHDA, SQIVND (reference sequence). V lost 5 bases and J 0 bases, leaving 8 bases between the germline ends. The CDR3 contains 14 residues. The CDR3 sequence is CASSPIYSNQPQHF. The DNA for the CDR3 is TGTGCCAGTAGTCCGATATATAGCAATCAGCCCCAGCATTTT.

This clonotype was detected many times. The rearrangement joins TRBV9 to TRBJ1-1; perhaps TRBD1 as D (5 bases). The CDR3 is 16 amino acids. V was shortened by 0 bases and J by 4 bases, with 16 bases between the two germline ends. The germline gives CDR1 SGDLS, CDR2 YYNGEE. CDR3 nucleotides: TGTGCCAGCAGCGTAGCGGGCTTGGGGGTCGGCACTGAAGCTTTCTTT. Its protein is CASSVAGLGVGTEAFF.

This clonotype was counted between two and nine times. The chain employs TRBV20-1 and TRBJ1-5, with D perhaps matching TRBD1 (6 bases). The V end lost 6 bases, the J end lost 6 bases, and 18 bases lay between the germline ends. The CDR3 is made up of 14 amino acids. Germline V CDR1 and CDR2: DFQATT, SNEGSKA (reference sequence). This CDR3 is CSAKGGGQSQPQHF. The CDR3 nucleotides are TGCAGTGCAAAGGGGGGTGGCCAGAGTCAGCCCCAGCATTTT.

There are a few counts of this clonotype. The chain recombines TRBV7-9 with TRBJ2-3; 7 nucleotides match TRBD2. The CDR3 spans 15 residues. Trimming took 2 bases from V and 4 from J; bases not matched to a gene: 6. The germline V gene has CDR1 SEHNR and CDR2 FQNEAQ (reference sequence). The CDR3 reads CASSLCGSAADTQYF. CDR3 DNA: TGTGCCAGCAGCTTATGCGGGAGCGCGGCAGATACGCAGTATTTT.

In its sample, this clonotype was seen a few times. The chain joins TRBV29-1 to TRBJ2-2; either TRBD1 or TRBD2 may supply D (6 bases each). CDR1 is SQVTM, CDR2 ANQGSEA, per germline. The CDR3 covers 18 residues. Trimming removed 7 bases at V and 1 base at J, with 25 bases between. The CDR3 region has the DNA TGCAGCGCGGGACCGGGGCCCTGGGGGGCCGGGAACACCGGGGAGCTGTTTTTT. Translating gives CSAGPGPWGAGNTGELFF.

Many counts were recorded for this clonotype. The gene calls are TRBV24-1 and TRBJ1-5, with D uncertain. V was clipped by 1 base and J by 0 bases, with 3 bases between them. CDR1 and CDR2 from the germline V gene are KGHDR and SFDVKD. The CDR3 loop spans 14 amino acids. This CDR3 reads CATSDLDSNQPQHF. In DNA, the CDR3 is TGTGCCACCAGTGATTTAGATAGCAATCAGCCCCAGCATTTT.

This clonotype was seen many times. V usage is TRBV5-1 and J usage is TRBJ2-5; D gene unclear. Germline-derived CDR1 and CDR2 are SGHRS and YFSETQ. The germline V and J ends were trimmed by 0 bases and 1 base, with 10 bases remaining between them. The CDR3 loop spans 15 amino acids. CDR3 in DNA: TGCGCCAGCAGCTTGGAAGTTGACCTCCAAGAGACCCAGTACTTC. It yields the protein CASSLEVDLQETQYF.

This chain uses TRBV20-1 with TRBJ2-1, with D possibly being TRBD1 (5 bases). Looked up from germline, CDR1 is DFQATT and CDR2 is SNEGSKA (reference sequence). This CDR3 region has 14 residues. V was cut by 5 bases and J by 0 bases, with 11 bases left in between. As DNA, the CDR3 is TGCAGTGCTGTCGACAGCAGCTCCTACAATGAGCAGTTCTTC. Amino acid sequence: CSAVDSSSYNEQFF.

This clonotype was counted a few times. This chain connects TRBV10-2 to TRBJ2-7; maybe TRBD1 (6 bases). Trimming removed 6 bases from V and 8 bases from J, with 11 bases in between. The CDR3 runs to 11 residues. CDR1 WSHSY and CDR2 SAAADI come from the germline V gene. The CDR3 bases are TGCGCCAGCAGCCAAACAGGGAAGCAGTACTTC. As protein: CASSQTGKQYF.

This clonotype was seen a few times. The chain carries TRBV5-6 and TRBJ2-1; no reliable D call. Germline-derived CDR1 and CDR2 are SGHDT and YYEEEE. The CDR3 covers 13 residues. Trimming stripped 3 bases from V and 9 bases from J, with 13 bases between. This CDR3 reads CASSSPQEGEQFF. In DNA form, the CDR3 reads TGTGCCAGCAGCTCGCCCCAGGAAGGTGAGCAGTTCTTC. Together with reference TRBV5-6 and TRBJ2-1, the CDR3 gives the full variable domain: DAGVTQSPTHLIKTRGQQVTLRCSPKSGHDTVSWYQQALGQGPQFIFQYYEEEERQRGNFPDRFSGHQFPNYSSELNVNALLLGDSALYLCASSSPQEGEQFFGPGTRLTVL.

The CDR3 bases are TGTGCCAGCAGCCCTTCCCTTTCCCTCAATCAGCCCCAGCATTTT. This gives the protein CASSPSLSLNQPQHF. The rearrangement uses TRBV11-2 and TRBJ1-5; D is unresolved. The CDR3 loop spans 15 amino acids. Germline values: CDR1 SGHAT, CDR2 FQNNGV. V was trimmed by 5 bases and J by 3 bases, leaving 14 bases between them.

In regard to this clonotype: Just one base apart from a much larger clone, this may be a read error. The chain has TRBV6-5 and TRBJ1-1; D may be TRBD1 (5 bases). CDR1 is MNHEY, CDR2 SVGAGI, per germline. The CDR3 sequence is 12 residues long. The V end was cut by 3 bases, the J end by 7 bases, with 9 bases between. The CDR3 DNA follows: TGTGCCAGCAGTTATGGGGGGAATGAAGCTTTCTTT. Amino acid sequence: CASSYGGNEAFF.

This clonotype was seen repeatedly, ten times or more. The DNA for the CDR3 is TGTGCCAGCAGCGGGCACTACGAGCAGTACTTC. Residues: CASSGHYEQYF. The chain has TRBV7-2 and TRBJ2-7; no clear D. V was trimmed by 5 bases and J by 3 bases, leaving 5 bases between them. The germline gives CDR1 SGHTA, CDR2 FQGNSA. The CDR3 is 11 amino acids.

J is TRBJ2-7 and V is TRBV7-8, with 11 bases matching TRBD2. Germline CDR1 reads SGHVS; CDR2 reads FQNEAQ. The V and J ends lost 3 bases and 4 bases, in that order; junction bases with no gene match: 11. The CDR3 loop spans 17 amino acids. CDR3 bases: TGTGCCAGCAGCTTTACCCTAGCGGGGGGAGACGGGTACGAGCAGTACTTC. This codes for CASSFTLAGGDGYEQYF. The full variable domain, its missing parts supplied by reference TRBV7-8 and TRBJ2-7, is GAGVSQSPRYKVAKRGQDVALRCDPISGHVSLFWYQQALGQGPEFLTYFQNEAQLDKSGLPSDRFFAERPEGSVSTLKIQRTQQEDSAVYLCASSFTLAGGDGYEQYFGPGTRLTVT.

CDR3 sequence: CASSLWWGRNNEQFF. In DNA form, the CDR3 reads TGTGCCAGCAGCTTATGGTGGGGGCGTAACAATGAGCAGTTCTTC. The chain carries TRBV7-2 and TRBJ2-1; D perhaps matches TRBD1 (6 bases). Germline values: CDR1 SGHTA, CDR2 FQGNSA. The CDR3 covers 15 residues. Between the trimmed V and J ends, which lost 2 bases and 5 bases, there was a span of 13 bases. Full variable domain (outside the CDR3, taken from reference TRBV7-2 and TRBJ2-1): GAGVSQSPSNKVTEKGKDVELRCDPISGHTALYWYRQSLGQGLEFLIYFQGNSAPDKSGLPSDRFSAERTGGSVSTLTIQRTQQEDSAVYLCASSLWWGRNNEQFFGPGTRLTVL.

V and J are TRBV27 and TRBJ2-3; no clear D gene. Germline V gives CDR1 MNHEY, CDR2 SMNVEV (reference sequence). CDR3 length: 13 residues. Trimming removed 2 bases at V and 6 bases at J, with 9 bases between. The DNA for the CDR3 is TGTGCCAGCAGTTTAGTCGGTCCGGATACGCAGTATTTT. This sequence encodes CASSLVGPDTQYF.

This clonotype was detected ten times or more. This chain joins TRBV28 and TRBJ1-1, with a tentative D call TRBD1 (5 bases). The CDR3 runs 12 residues. The ends were cut back, 2 bases at V and 8 bases at J, with 9 bases in the middle. From germline, CDR1 is MDHEN and CDR2 SYDVKM. CDR3 sequence reads: CASSLGAGEAFF. The CDR3 DNA is TGTGCCAGCAGTTTAGGGGCAGGGGAAGCTTTCTTT.

This clonotype was observed many times. The rearrangement uses TRBV3-1 and TRBJ2-3, with 13 bases lining up with TRBD2. With 4 bases clipped from V and 2 bases from J, the junction kept 3 bases outside the gene matches. The CDR3 spans 16 residues. Per the germline V gene, CDR1 is LGHDT and CDR2 is YNNKEL (reference sequence). The CDR3: CASSLGLAGHTDTQYF. Written as DNA, the CDR3 is TGTGCCAGCAGCCTGGGACTAGCGGGACACACAGATACGCAGTATTTT.

This clonotype showed up many times. This chain links TRBV5-6 with TRBJ1-1; tentatively, D is TRBD1 (6 bases). The V gene lost 2 bases and the J gene lost 1 base, with 21 bases spanning the gap. The CDR3 has 18 amino acids. Per the germline V gene, CDR1 is SGHDT and CDR2 is YYEEEE. The CDR3: CASSFKQGHISGNTEAFF. The CDR3 DNA reads as TGTGCCAGCAGCTTCAAACAGGGACATATTTCGGGGAACACTGAAGCTTTCTTT.

In this sample, this clonotype turned up many times. The chain combines TRBV29-1 with TRBJ2-7, with D maybe TRBD2 (5 bases). The CDR3 consists of 12 residues. Germline V lookup: CDR1 SQVTM, CDR2 ANQGSEA. The germline V and J ends were trimmed by 4 bases and 6 bases, with 13 bases remaining between them. CDR3 in DNA: TGCAGCGTTGTTGGGGAGTTGGGCGAGCAGTACTTC. It is translated as CSVVGELGEQYF.